The sequence of this T cell receptor beta chain was determined in a study of Ad26.COV2.S vaccination and SARS-CoV-2 variants. Study as a whole: Enrolled in COV1001, the donor was in the Ad26.COV2.S trial arm, which received the vaccine.

Study-wide results and caveats: Placebo recipients showed lower spike-specific TCR breadth than vaccinees.

Using immunoSEQ multiplex PCR, the repertoire was profiled, and TCRdb retains in-frame clones only, with some absent. The sample yields about 680,000 clones, about 90% seen once. Treatment defined: about 20 received Ad26.COV2.S at low or high dose, single or two shots; roughly 5 received placebo; per-sample allocation not given. Following the first vaccine or placebo injection, samples were taken on day 63. Boston supplied an adult donor aged 18-55 years. As to this clone: What it recognizes is unknown.

The CDR3 consists of 18 residues. Germline CDR1 and CDR2: MNHEY and SMNVEV (reference sequence). After removal of 5 bases from V and 0 bases from J, the junction contained 8 bases not matched to a gene. This sequence originates from a person between 18 and 60 years old who received the Ad26.COV2.S COVID-19 vaccine or a placebo. This sample comprised peripheral blood, obtained in a trial of Ad26.COV2.S vaccine versus placebo. This chain connects TRBV27 to TRBJ2-7, with 15 bases lining up with TRBD2. The CDR3 DNA reads as TGTGCCAGCAGTCGACCGGGGACTAGCGGGGGGTACTCCTACGAGCAGTACTTC. Encoded protein: CASSRPGTSGGYSYEQYF.